A single sample gave rise to the 4 T cell receptor beta chains below, sequenced in a study of blood T cell repertoires in COVID-19. Profiled with immunoSEQ multiplex PCR; TCRdb holds only in-frame clones, not every one. The sample carries 95,000 to 100,000 clones, 84% recorded once. Source material: peripheral blood. Receptor source: a human donor in a cohort sampled during active COVID-19.

In its sample, this clone was seen a few times. The CDR3 DNA reads as TGTGCCAGCTCACCAGAACTAGCGGGAGTAATGAACACCGGGGAGCTGTTTTTT. Its translation: CASSPELAGVMNTGELFF. The chain recombines TRBV18 with TRBJ2-2; 11 bases agree with TRBD2. The trim removed 2 bases at V and 1 base at J, leaving 6 bases unmatched. The germline CDR1 and CDR2 sequences are KGHSH and LQKENI. The CDR3 runs to 18 residues.

As DNA, the CDR3 is TGTGCCAGCAGCGTACAGGTTGCCATGAACACCGGGGAGCTGTTTTTT. It specifies CASSVQVAMNTGELFF. This rearrangement joins TRBV7-2 to TRBJ2-2, with D maybe TRBD1 (5 bases). The CDR3 sequence is 16 residues long. Trimming cost V 5 bases and J 1 base, with 14 bases left between them. Germline CDR1 SGHTA, CDR2 FQGNSA.

This sequence joins TRBV6-5 and TRBJ2-7, with 11 positions matching TRBD1. V lost 7 bases, J lost 3 bases, and 8 bases stayed unmatched. From germline, CDR1 is MNHEY and CDR2 SVGAGI. The CDR3 consists of 15 residues. CDR3 amino acids: CASKPRTGGSYEQYF. For the CDR3, the DNA is TGTGCCAGCAAACCTCGGACAGGGGGCAGCTACGAGCAGTACTTC.

CDR3 protein: CASSYSGQGPKGYTF. In DNA form, the CDR3 reads TGTGCCAGCAGTTACTCGGGACAGGGTCCAAAAGGCTACACCTTC. The J gene is TRBJ1-2, the V gene TRBV6-5, with 9 bases that match TRBD1. The CDR3 length is 15 residues. The junction had 7 bases not matched to a gene; V was cut back by 0 bases and J by 8 bases. Germline V CDR1 and CDR2: MNHEY, SVGAGI.